These 26 T cell receptor beta chains originate from one sample sequenced in a study of blood T cell repertoires in COVID-19. The table came from immunoSEQ multiplex PCR; TCRdb's copy has only in-frame clones and leaves some out. The table has over 200,000 clones, roughly 88% seen once; the top ten hold around 30%. Sequenced: peripheral blood. These receptors were obtained from a man aged 35 to 55 with acute or convalescent COVID-19.

The sample holds many counts of this clone. The gene calls are TRBV30 and TRBJ2-5; D perhaps matches TRBD1 (5 bases). CDR3 length: 12 amino acids. Germline V gene lookup returns CDR1 GTSNPN and CDR2 SVGIG (reference sequence). Deletions cut 1 base from V and 6 bases from J, with 9 bases between. The CDR3 is CAWSGDSQTQYF. In nucleotides, the CDR3 is TGTGCCTGGAGTGGTGACAGCCAGACCCAGTACTTC. The full variable domain, completed using reference TRBV30 and TRBJ2-5, is SQTIHQWPATLVQPVGSPLSLECTVEGTSNPNLYWYRQAAGRGLQLLFYSVGIGQISSEVPQNLSASRPQDRQFILSSKKLLLSDSGFYLCAWSGDSQTQYFGPGTRLLVL.

The CDR3 loop is CATSRELAGSYEQYF. In DNA form, the CDR3 reads TGTGCCACCAGCAGAGAACTAGCGGGATCCTACGAGCAGTACTTC. This sequence joins TRBV15 and TRBJ2-7; 10 bases agree with TRBD2. This CDR3 has 15 residues. Germline trimming cut 0 bases from V and 1 base from J; bases unmatched to any gene: 0. Germline CDR1 is LNHNV and CDR2 is YYDKDF (reference sequence).

This clone was detected once. This rearrangement joins TRBV5-1 to TRBJ2-1, with 8 bases that match TRBD2. J was trimmed by 8 bases and V by 0 bases; bases with no gene match: 4. From germline, CDR1 is SGHRS and CDR2 YFSETQ. This CDR3 contains 14 residues. CDR3 nucleotides: TGCGCCAGCAGCTTGGGGACTAGCACCGATGAGCAGTTCTTC. As protein: CASSLGTSTDEQFF.

The chain links TRBV15 to TRBJ2-5, with 10 bases lining up with TRBD2. The CDR3 is made up of 16 amino acids. The V and J ends lost 5 bases and 5 bases, in that order; junction bases with no gene match: 11. Germline V lookup: CDR1 LNHNV, CDR2 YYDKDF (reference sequence). The CDR3 DNA sequence: TGTGCCACCAGCCAACTCCCCACAGCGGGAGGGGAGACCCAGTACTTC. Encoded protein: CATSQLPTAGGETQYF. The whole variable domain, remainder taken from reference TRBV15 and TRBJ2-5, is DAMVIQNPRYQVTQFGKPVTLSCSQTLNHNVMYWYQQKSSQAPKLLFHYYDKDFNNEADTPDNFQSRRPNTSFCFLDIRSPGLGDTAMYLCATSQLPTAGGETQYFGPGTRLLVL.

J is TRBJ1-4 and V is TRBV9; D unclear. The CDR3 covers 15 residues. CDR1 and CDR2 (germline): SGDLS, YYNGEE. Deletions cut 0 bases from V and 2 bases from J, with 8 bases between. Here the CDR3 reads CASSVAGRTNEKLFF. The CDR3 DNA reads as TGTGCCAGCAGCGTAGCGGGGAGGACTAATGAAAAACTGTTTTTT.

The table lists this clone with a count of one. V is TRBV29-1 and J is TRBJ1-4; 8 nucleotides agree with TRBD1. This CDR3 contains 14 residues. Germline CDR1 reads SQVTM; CDR2 reads ANQGSEA. The V gene end was trimmed by 4 bases and the J gene end by 5 bases; junction bases not matched to a gene: 6. The CDR3 region has the DNA TGCAGCGTTGCTCCGGGACAGGCAAATGAAAAACTGTTTTTT. Translation gives CSVAPGQANEKLFF. Complete variable domain (other parts from reference TRBV29-1 and TRBJ1-4): SAVISQKPSRDICQRGTSLTIQCQVDSQVTMMFWYRQQPGQSLTLIATANQGSEATYESGFVIDKFPISRPNLTFSTLTVSNMSPEDSSIYLCSVAPGQANEKLFFGSGTQLSVL.

The genes are TRBV5-1 and TRBJ2-1; D possibly corresponds to TRBD2 (6 bases). V lost 0 bases and J 4 bases, leaving 14 bases between the germline ends. The CDR3 loop spans 16 amino acids. Germline CDR1 reads SGHRS; CDR2 reads YFSETQ. In nucleotides, the CDR3 is TGCGCCAGCAGCTTGGCCGGGGGACCTGCATACAATGAGCAGTTCTTC. Translation gives CASSLAGGPAYNEQFF.

In this sample, this clone turned up a few times. The V and J genes are TRBV14 and TRBJ2-1; D is unclear. With 0 bases removed from V and 0 bases from J, the gap between germline ends came to 6 bases. The CDR3 has 15 residues. CDR1 and CDR2 from the germline V gene are SGHDN and FVKESK. This CDR3 is CASSQDSGSYNEQFF. CDR3 bases: TGTGCCAGCAGCCAAGACTCGGGCTCCTACAATGAGCAGTTCTTC.

The chain links TRBV5-4 to TRBJ2-6; perhaps TRBD1 as D (5 bases). Trimming took 4 bases from V and 4 from J, leaving 12 bases between them. The CDR3 length is 15 residues. The germline gives CDR1 SGHNT, CDR2 YYREEE (reference sequence). This chain's CDR3 is CASSGRVSGANVLTF. The CDR3 nucleotides read TGTGCCAGCAGCGGCAGGGTATCCGGGGCCAACGTCCTGACTTTC.

The chain recombines TRBV3-1 (or the pseudogene TRBV3-2) with TRBJ1-6; TRBD1 matches at 7 bases. V was pared by 5 bases and J by 1 base, with 5 bases of the junction left unmatched. The CDR3 extends over 16 amino acids. From germline, CDR1 is LGHDT and CDR2 YNNKEL (reference sequence). The CDR3 DNA follows: TGTGCCAGCAGCTCAGACAGGGAGTCCTATAATTCACCCCTCCACTTT. It specifies CASSSDRESYNSPLHF.

The gene calls are TRBV4-1 and TRBJ2-1; D perhaps matches TRBD2 (6 bases). The CDR3 extends over 12 amino acids. V dropped 1 base and J dropped 8 bases, with 6 bases sitting between them. Germline CDR1 and CDR2: MGHRA and YSYEKL. Written as DNA, the CDR3 is TGCGCCAGCAGCCAAGGGGAGGATGAGCAGTTCTTC. This gives the protein CASSQGEDEQFF.

This clone showed up just once. The chain is built from TRBV27 and TRBJ2-7; 10 nucleotides agree with TRBD1. Germline assignment: CDR1 MNHEY and CDR2 SMNVEV (reference sequence). J lost 4 bases, V lost 9 bases, and 12 bases had no gene match. This CDR3 is 15 amino acids long. The CDR3 nucleotides are TGTGCCAGTACCTCCCCGGGACAGGGGAGGTACGAGCAGTACTTC. Residues: CASTSPGQGRYEQYF.

The chain recombines TRBV19 with TRBJ2-1, with TRBD2 matching over 14 bases. J lost 10 bases, V lost 1 base, and 3 bases had no gene match. Germline assignment: CDR1 LNHDA and CDR2 SQIVND (reference sequence). This CDR3 is built from 15 residues. The CDR3 region has the DNA TGTGCCAGTAGTATAGGACTAGCGGGAGGGGAAGAGCAGTTCTTC. It translates to CASSIGLAGGEEQFF.

The CDR3 DNA sequence: TGTGCCAGCAGGAGAGGATCGACTAGTTCCCCCTTAGAGCAGTTCTTC. The encoded protein is CASRRGSTSSPLEQFF. V and J are TRBV28 and TRBJ2-1; perhaps TRBD2 as D (6 bases). Germline CDR1 is MDHEN and CDR2 is SYDVKM. This CDR3 has 16 amino acids. Trimming pared 6 bases from V and 10 bases from J, leaving 25 bases between.

This chain links TRBV2 with TRBJ2-2, with TRBD1 as a possible D gene (6 bases). V was trimmed by 6 bases and J by 5 bases, leaving 16 bases between them. CDR3 length: 15 residues. Looked up from germline, CDR1 is SNHLY and CDR2 is FYNNEI. CDR3 sequence reads: CASSPPGGGTGELFF. The CDR3 DNA reads as TGTGCCAGCAGCCCACCTGGGGGCGGAACCGGGGAGCTGTTTTTT.

The chain carries TRBV11-1 and TRBJ1-1, with D unresolved. Germline CDR1 reads SGHAT; CDR2 reads FQDESV (reference sequence). The CDR3 covers 13 residues. The V and J ends lost 5 bases and 2 bases respectively, with 9 bases between them. CDR3 sequence reads: CASSLQENTEAFF. DNA for the CDR3: TGTGCCAGCAGCCTCCAGGAAAACACTGAAGCTTTCTTT.

This chain connects TRBV29-1 to TRBJ2-3; the match to TRBD2 covers 8 bases. Germline V gene data show CDR1 as SQVTM and CDR2 as ANQGSEA. The trim removed 6 bases at V and 5 bases at J, leaving 10 bases unmatched. The CDR3 extends over 14 amino acids. CDR3: CSVVSGTRRDTQYF. In DNA form, the CDR3 reads TGCAGCGTCGTCTCCGGGACTAGACGAGATACGCAGTATTTT.

This clone was observed a handful of times. J is TRBJ1-1 and V is TRBV4-1; no firm D call. V lost 1 base to trimming and J lost 11 bases, with 17 bases between them. This CDR3 is built from 14 residues. The germline gives CDR1 MGHRA, CDR2 YSYEKL. The CDR3 DNA is TGCGCCAGCAGCCAAGGAACTGAGACACTGAACGCTTTCTTT. This gives the protein CASSQGTETLNAFF.

V is TRBV5-1 and J is TRBJ2-7; 9 nucleotides align to TRBD1. The germline CDR1 and CDR2 sequences are SGHRS and YFSETQ. CDR3 length: 14 residues. V was clipped by 4 bases and J by 2 bases; unmatched bases: 4. The CDR3 loop reads CASSVDRGTYEQYF. In DNA, the CDR3 is TGCGCCAGCAGCGTGGACAGGGGTACCTACGAGCAGTACTTC.

V and J are TRBV3-1 (or the pseudogene TRBV3-2) and TRBJ2-1; 9 bases align to TRBD2. The germline V gene has CDR1 LGHDT and CDR2 YNNKEL (reference sequence). Trimming took 4 bases from V and 7 from J; bases not matched to a gene: 5. CDR3 length: 14 amino acids. The CDR3 DNA reads as TGTGCCAGCAGCCTAGCGGGAGCTCGAAATGAGCAGTTCTTC. This encodes CASSLAGARNEQFF.

The rearrangement links TRBV19 to TRBJ1-6, with D maybe TRBD1 (5 bases). V was clipped by 1 base and J by 9 bases, with 16 bases between them. CDR3 size: 16 residues. The V gene's germline CDR1 is LNHDA and CDR2 SQIVND (reference sequence). The CDR3 reads CASSIAGLEVGSPLHF. In nucleotides, the CDR3 is TGTGCCAGTAGTATAGCGGGACTCGAGGTCGGTTCACCCCTCCACTTT.

This sequence joins TRBV14 and TRBJ2-1; 10 bases fit TRBD2. The J segment lost 6 bases and the V segment lost 2 bases, leaving 4 bases of the junction unmatched. The CDR3 runs to 15 residues. In germline, CDR1 is SGHDN, CDR2 FVKESK. The CDR3 coding sequence is TGTGCCAGCAGCCAATTACTAGCGGGATTCAATGAGCAGTTCTTC. It is translated as CASSQLLAGFNEQFF.

V gene TRBV19 combines with J gene TRBJ2-4; 8 positions match TRBD2. V was pared by 5 bases and J by 7 bases, with 13 bases of the junction left unmatched. Germline V gives CDR1 LNHDA, CDR2 SQIVND (reference sequence). The CDR3 loop spans 16 amino acids. CDR3 DNA sequence: TGTGCCAGTAGTCCCCGGGGTAGCGGGATCAGGAACATTCAGTACTTC. This gives the protein CASSPRGSGIRNIQYF.

The chain recombines TRBV5-1 with TRBJ2-1; 10 bases match TRBD1. In germline, CDR1 is SGHRS, CDR2 YFSETQ. The CDR3 length is 17 residues. V shed 4 bases and J 4 bases; nucleotides not matched to a gene: 11. CDR3 amino acids: CASSRSQPGQGYNEQFF. CDR3 bases: TGCGCCAGCAGCCGTTCACAACCGGGACAGGGGTACAATGAGCAGTTCTTC.

The chain uses TRBV7-2 and TRBJ2-1, with D perhaps TRBD2 (6 bases). Trimming removed 5 bases from V and 7 bases from J, with 18 bases in between. CDR1 and CDR2 from the germline V gene are SGHTA and FQGNSA. The CDR3 sequence is 15 residues long. The CDR3 DNA is TGTGCCAGCAGCCCAGAGGCGGGGCATTCTAATGAGCAGTTCTTC. It yields the protein CASSPEAGHSNEQFF.

The CDR3 coding sequence is TGTGCCAGCAGCGTAGGACAGGGTAGCTACAATGAGCAGTTCTTC. Protein sequence: CASSVGQGSYNEQFF. This rearrangement joins TRBV9 to TRBJ2-1, with 7 bases fitting TRBD1. Unmatched junction bases numbered 3, after V lost 0 bases and J lost 3 bases. The germline gives CDR1 SGDLS, CDR2 YYNGEE. The CDR3 consists of 15 residues. Variable domain in full (rest from reference TRBV9 and TRBJ2-1): DSGVTQTPKHLITATGQRVTLRCSPRSGDLSVYWYQQSLDQGLQFLIQYYNGEERAKGNILERFSAQQFPDLHSELNLSSLELGDSALYFCASSVGQGSYNEQFFGPGTRLTVL.